The rows below give T cell receptor beta chains drawn from one sample of a study of blood T cell repertoires in COVID-19. Repertoires were generated with immunoSEQ multiplex PCR, while TCRdb's copy carries only in-frame clones and drops some. The data show fewer than 300,000 clones, 70% to 90% seen once. The specimen was PBMCs or T cells enriched from blood (not recorded which). Source of these receptors: a woman aged 25 to 39 who had recovered from COVID-19. Each CDR3 is given without its conserved first and last residue. The D gene is left open where the match is weak.

v_gene	d_gene	j_gene	CDR3aa
TRBV18	TRBD1	TRBJ2-2	ASSPRAGGDTGELF
TRBV28	NA	TRBJ2-7	ASSAVGQGIYEQY
TRBV27	TRBD2	TRBJ2-3	ASSLREGDTQY
TRBV6-5	NA	TRBJ1-4	ASSYSTRGEKLF
TRBV27	TRBD2	TRBJ2-1	ASSTRIAGWGMNEQF
TRBV12-2	NA	TRBJ2-3	ASRTFLAGGHTPPGEGTDTQY
TRBV25-1	TRBD1	TRBJ2-1	ASRGQGAVHEQF
TRBV4-2	TRBD2	TRBJ2-7	ASSQSTSGGLYEQY
TRBV4-1	NA	TRBJ1-4	ASSQDSTVNEKLF
TRBV29-1	TRBD1	TRBJ1-2	SVRVGGADYGYT
TRBV5-1	TRBD1	TRBJ2-7	ASSSGTARYEQY
TRBV2	TRBD1	TRBJ1-1	ASRDRVAEAF
TRBV5-4	TRBD2	TRBJ2-3	ASSSTGGGKTDTQY
TRBV18	TRBD1	TRBJ1-2	ASSPDRGAVYGYT
TRBV15	TRBD2	TRBJ2-3	ATSRGLGWSGVRDTQY
TRBV27	NA	TRBJ2-5	ASSLGPFRRETQY
TRBV28	NA	TRBJ1-2	ASSPRHADVLNGYT
TRBV7-9	NA	TRBJ2-2	ASSLLVGGQTTGELF
TRBV7-9	NA	TRBJ1-1	ASSWEGGSAF
TRBV7-9	NA	TRBJ1-4	ASSLAREFNSNEKLF
TRBV14	NA	TRBJ2-7	ASSQNRVSYEQY
TRBV9	NA	TRBJ1-5	ASSGGGNQPQH
TRBV5-1	NA	TRBJ1-2	ASSLEGHYGYT
TRBV10-1	NA	TRBJ1-4	ASSAGIWEKLF
TRBV18	NA	TRBJ1-2	ASSPAGMSYNYGYT
TRBV2	NA	TRBJ1-1	ASTETGGGTKAF
TRBV19	TRBD2	TRBJ2-7	ASSIRTSAAYEQY
TRBV7-6	TRBD2	TRBJ2-1	ASSLEPPSGGEQF
TRBV30	NA	TRBJ1-5	AWSVRGGVSQPQH
TRBV28	NA	TRBJ1-5	ASSSSGGNQPQH
TRBV11-2	TRBD1	TRBJ1-1	ASSLTGLAF
TRBV15	TRBD1	TRBJ1-1	ATSADRVNEAF
TRBV6-6	NA	TRBJ2-1	ASSPPGTFNNEQF
TRBV15	NA	TRBJ2-5	ATSGRVRETQY
TRBV20-1	NA	TRBJ2-7	SARANTVQY
TRBV27	TRBD1	TRBJ1-1	ASSSGQGIFVNTEAF
TRBV19	NA	TRBJ2-1	ASSSGERVHEQF
TRBV19	NA	TRBJ2-4	ASRSSPGVGNIQY
TRBV23-1	TRBD1	TRBJ1-2	ASSQLLENFRTGQDYGYT
TRBV6-5	TRBD2	TRBJ2-1	ASRRGERGNNEQF
TRBV4-1	TRBD1	TRBJ1-1	ASSQKIGTGNTEAF
TRBV18	NA	TRBJ1-6	ASSPKGDKSSYNSPLH
TRBV5-5	NA	TRBJ1-1	ASSAHTLNTEAF
TRBV3-1/TRBV3-2	NA	TRBJ2-1	ASSQSQTAYNEQF
TRBV5-1	NA	TRBJ2-7	ASSPPNSRYEQY
TRBV4-1	TRBD1	TRBJ2-6	ASSRGQGALGANVLT
TRBV5-1	TRBD1	TRBJ1-1	ASSLGPRDRDITAGAF
TRBV10-3	NA	TRBJ1-2	AISENRRGYGYT
TRBV3-1/TRBV3-2	NA	TRBJ2-1	ASRTGTNEQF